The rows below give T cell receptor beta chains drawn from one sample of a study of cytomegalovirus exposure and HLA in healthy donors. Produced via immunoSEQ multiplex PCR; TCRdb's table is partial and in-frame only. The repertoire holds about 98,000 clones, with roughly 87% as singletons. The specimen sequenced was PBMCs. Receptors originate from a man aged 18-30 years in good health and CMV-seropositive. Each CDR3 is given with its conserved first and last residue. A D gene is named only where the DNA matches it firmly. Some rows mark clone size as missing; the rest say once, few, many or name a class of expanded clone.

NA,TRBD2,TRBJ2-1,16,TRBV15,CATSRELASGANEQFF,TGTGCCACCAGCAGAGAGCTGGCTAGCGGGGCCAATGAGCAGTTCTTC
NA,NA,TRBJ1-4,20,TRBV19,CASSIGDTKSRVSPNEKLFF,TGTGCCAGTAGTATAGGGGACACCAAAAGTCGGGTCTCACCTAATGAAAAACTGTTTTTT
once,TRBD2,TRBJ2-1,18,TRBV5-1,CASSTGLVNPSTYNEQFF,TGCGCCAGCAGCACGGGACTAGTAAACCCCTCCACCTACAATGAGCAGTTCTTC
NA,NA,TRBJ1-1,11,TRBV20-1,CSAPINTEAFF,TGCAGTGCTCCTATTAACACTGAAGCTTTCTTT
NA,NA,TRBJ2-1,15,TRBV9,CASSVGQGPYNEQFF,TGTGCCAGCAGCGTAGGTCAGGGGCCCTACAATGAGCAGTTCTTC
NA,NA,TRBJ1-5,12,TRBV27,CASSPVGRPQHF,TGTGCCAGCAGTCCGGTGGGGCGTCCCCAGCATTTT
NA,NA,TRBJ1-6,21,TRBV23-1,CASSHIDFRGAAGRDNSPLHF,TGCGCCAGCAGTCATATTGATTTCCGGGGAGCAGCAGGGAGGGATAATTCACCCCTCCACTTT
NA,TRBD2,TRBJ2-5,14,TRBV5-4,CATSRREGQETQYF,TGTGCCACCTCACGGCGGGAGGGCCAAGAGACCCAGTACTTC
NA,TRBD2,TRBJ2-1,16,TRBV19,CASSIGALAVYNEQFF,TGTGCCAGTAGTATTGGGGCGCTAGCGGTGTACAATGAGCAGTTCTTC
NA,NA,TRBJ2-5,14,TRBV6-6,CASSYPTSSETQYF,TGTGCCAGCAGTTACCCAACTAGCTCCGAGACCCAGTACTTC
NA,NA,TRBJ2-1,19,TRBV4-3,CASSQDLGSGFDIYNEQFF,TGCGCCAGCAGCCAAGATTTGGGGTCAGGGTTTGATATCTACAATGAGCAGTTCTTC
NA,TRBD1,TRBJ1-5,15,TRBV6-1,CASSDGTVSNQPQHF,TGTGCCAGCAGTGACGGGACAGTTAGCAATCAGCCCCAGCATTTT
NA,NA,TRBJ2-3,15,TRBV9,CASSATNSGTDTQYF,TGTGCCAGCAGCGCTACGAATAGCGGCACAGATACGCAGTATTTT
NA,NA,TRBJ2-7,13,TRBV6-5,CASSDDTGNEQYF,TGTGCCAGCAGTGACGACACAGGGAACGAGCAGTACTTC
NA,NA,TRBJ2-2,17,TRBV7-6,CASSSLQGSSNTGELFF,TGTGCCAGCAGCTCCCTTCAGGGGTCCTCGAACACCGGGGAGCTGTTTTTT
once,TRBD1,TRBJ2-3,16,TRBV4-1,CASSQEGDSYTDTQYF,TGCGCCAGCAGCCAAGAGGGGGACAGTTACACAGATACGCAGTATTTT
NA,TRBD1,TRBJ2-1,15,TRBV7-3,CASSSPRDRVIEQFF,TGTGCCAGCAGCTCCCCACGGGACAGGGTCATCGAGCAGTTCTTC
once,NA,TRBJ2-2,13,TRBV28,CALGQTNTGELFF,TGTGCCCTCGGACAGACGAACACCGGGGAGCTGTTTTTT
NA,NA,TRBJ2-1,16,TRBV9,CASSLLGPRGYNEQFF,TGTGCCAGCAGCCTATTGGGGCCTCGAGGATACAATGAGCAGTTCTTC
NA,NA,TRBJ1-2,13,TRBV5-1,CASSSGQNYGYTF,TGCGCCAGCAGCTCCGGACAGAACTATGGCTACACCTTC
NA,NA,TRBJ1-2,15,TRBV2,CASSVDSTNNYGYTF,TGTGCCAGCAGTGTCGACAGTACAAATAACTATGGCTACACCTTC
NA,NA,TRBJ2-7,13,TRBV7-2,CASSLARQSAQYF,TGTGCCAGCAGCTTAGCGCGACAGAGCGCGCAGTACTTC
NA,NA,TRBJ2-2,10,TRBV28,CASREGELFF,TGTGCCAGCAGGGAGGGGGAGCTGTTTTTT
few,TRBD2,TRBJ2-2,17,TRBV9,CASSVGERGGNTGELFF,TGTGCCAGCAGCGTTGGGGAGCGGGGGGGGAACACCGGGGAGCTGTTTTTT
NA,TRBD1,TRBJ2-1,13,TRBV7-2,CASSPTGINEQFF,TGTGCCAGCAGCCCGACAGGGATTAATGAGCAGTTCTTC
NA,NA,TRBJ2-2,16,TRBV6-6,CASSRQGTGGSGELFF,TGTGCCAGCAGTAGACAGGGGACCGGGGGGTCCGGGGAGCTGTTTTTT
NA,NA,TRBJ2-5,14,TRBV28,CASSRRAGAPTQYF,TGTGCCAGCAGTCGAAGGGCGGGGGCGCCGACCCAGTACTTC
NA,TRBD1,TRBJ1-2,16,TRBV7-2,CASSQDRDRSNYGYTF,TGTGCCAGCAGCCAAGACCGGGACAGAAGTAACTATGGCTACACCTTC
few,NA,TRBJ2-2,15,TRBV19,CASTQGTSNTGELFF,TGTGCCAGCACACAGGGTACCTCCAACACCGGGGAGCTGTTTTTT
NA,NA,TRBJ2-7,13,TRBV18,CASSIGNSYEQYF,TGTGCCAGCTCGATCGGTAACTCCTACGAGCAGTACTTC
NA,NA,TRBJ1-1,13,TRBV27,CASSFSVNTEAFF,TGTGCCAGCAGTTTTAGTGTGAACACTGAAGCTTTCTTT
few,NA,TRBJ2-7,15,TRBV15,CATSRDHNTEYEQYF,TGTGCCACCAGCAGAGATCATAACACGGAGTACGAGCAGTACTTC
NA,TRBD1,TRBJ1-3,16,TRBV18,CASSPPGTGRGNTIYF,TGTGCCAGCTCACCGCCCGGGACAGGGAGAGGAAACACCATATATTTT
NA,TRBD2,TRBJ2-1,16,TRBV14,CASSLSAGGLRDEQFF,TGTGCCAGCAGCCTTTCAGCGGGGGGGCTCAGAGATGAGCAGTTCTTC
NA,NA,TRBJ1-2,15,TRBV5-4,CASSLGLADGYGYTF,TGTGCCAGCAGCTTGGGTCTTGCAGATGGCTATGGCTACACCTTC
NA,TRBD1,TRBJ2-1,13,TRBV7-7,CASSFQGADEQFF,TGTGCCAGCAGCTTTCAGGGGGCGGATGAGCAGTTCTTC
NA,NA,TRBJ2-3,14,TRBV6-5,CASSYLGLADTQYF,TGTGCCAGCAGTTATTTGGGCCTCGCAGATACGCAGTATTTT